The clone carrying this TCR beta chain was detected a few times. Its antigen is not known. TCRdb reprocessed the 5' RACE reads with MiXCR, giving one entry per CDR3 protein. The sample yields approximately 140,000 distinct CDR3 sequences, about a tenth seen once. This record comes from a study of CD8 T cells in ankylosing spondylitis. Overall study findings and caveats: Reports of some motif variants in reactive arthritis synovial fluid and blood predate this one.

V was shortened by 0 bases and J by 3 bases, with 15 bases between the two germline ends. CDR3 length: 15 amino acids. Germline V gene data show CDR1 as DFQATT and CDR2 as SNEGSKA (reference sequence). The sequence derives from a male donor with ankylosing spondylitis or in good health (not recorded which). V is TRBV20-1 and J is TRBJ2-7; D is undetermined. Sequences were obtained from blood, either unsorted or a sorted T cell fraction (not recorded which). CDR3 nucleotide sequence: TGCAGTGCTAGAGATGTTAGCTGGGTGGGCTACGAGCAGTACTTC. Translating gives CSARDVSWVGYEQYF.